Below, 3 T cell receptor beta chains from the same sample are listed, as sequenced in a study of shared clonotypes between healthy human individuals. Sequencing used immunoSEQ multiplex PCR; TCRdb keeps in-frame clones, though not all of them. This sample has about 490,000 clones, with about 79% found just once. Sequenced input: PBMCs. The receptor source for this set is a woman aged 40-49 years in good health. Some clones in this sample may be carry-over from other donors' samples.

The chain uses TRBV5-1 and TRBJ2-5; D gene ambiguous. Germline-derived CDR1 and CDR2 are SGHRS and YFSETQ. The ends were cut back, 0 bases at V and 5 bases at J, with 8 bases in the middle. The CDR3 extends over 13 amino acids. CDR3 nucleotide sequence: TGCGCCAGCAGCTTGGCGGGTTTCGAGACCCAGTACTTC. Translation gives CASSLAGFETQYF.

The gene calls are TRBV14 and TRBJ2-7; D is undetermined. The CDR3 has 14 amino acids. V lost 4 bases and J lost 4, with 14 bases in between. CDR1 and CDR2 (germline): SGHDN, FVKESK. The CDR3 loop reads CASSLGMGKYEQYF. CDR3 bases: TGTGCCAGCAGCCTCGGCATGGGAAAGTACGAGCAGTACTTC.

This clone was detected many times. The same CDR3 can be traced to other DNA sequences in this sample. CDR3 sequence reads: CASSDSAGGYEQYF. The CDR3 DNA is TGTGCCAGCAGTGACTCCGCAGGGGGGTACGAGCAGTACTTC. This chain uses TRBV25-1 with TRBJ2-7; a weak D match, TRBD1 (7 bases). Germline assignment: CDR1 MGHDK and CDR2 SYGVNS. Trimming took 3 bases from V and 4 from J, leaving 13 bases between them. The CDR3 totals 14 residues.